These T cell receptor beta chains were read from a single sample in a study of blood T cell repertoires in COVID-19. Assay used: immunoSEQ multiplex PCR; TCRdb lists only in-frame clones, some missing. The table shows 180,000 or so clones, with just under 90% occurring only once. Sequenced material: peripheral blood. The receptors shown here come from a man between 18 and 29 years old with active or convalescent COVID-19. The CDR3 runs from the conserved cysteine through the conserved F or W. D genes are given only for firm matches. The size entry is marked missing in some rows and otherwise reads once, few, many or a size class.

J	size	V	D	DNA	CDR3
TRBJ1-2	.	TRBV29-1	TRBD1	TGCAGCGTTGCGGGACAGGGTATAGGCTACTATGGCTACACCTTC	CSVAGQGIGYYGYTF
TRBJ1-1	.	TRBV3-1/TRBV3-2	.	TGTGCCAGCAGCCAAGATGGAGGCACTGAAGCTTTCTTT	CASSQDGGTEAFF
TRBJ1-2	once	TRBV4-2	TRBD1	TGTGCCAGCCTCCCAGGGACAGGTTGGGGCTGGAATCGCTACACCTTC	CASLPGTGWGWNRYTF
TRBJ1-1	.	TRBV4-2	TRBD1	TGTGCCAGCAGCCAAGACAGGGGGACCACTGAAGCTTTCTTT	CASSQDRGTTEAFF
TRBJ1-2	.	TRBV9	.	TGTGCCAGCAGCGTAGCCCCTACAGGGTATGGCTACACCTTC	CASSVAPTGYGYTF
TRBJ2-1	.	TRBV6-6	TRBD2	TGTGCCAGCAGCCTAGCGGGAGCAAGTTACAATGAGCAGTTCTTC	CASSLAGASYNEQFF
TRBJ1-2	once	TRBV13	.	TGTGCCAGCAGCTCCCCCCGGGCGGCCCCGGGGGGCTACACCTTC	CASSSPRAAPGGYTF
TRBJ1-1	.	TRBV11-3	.	TGTGCCAGCAGCTTAGAGGGCAGGGTGAACACTGAAGCTTTCTTT	CASSLEGRVNTEAFF
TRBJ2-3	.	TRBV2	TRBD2	TGTGCCAGCAGGGGGACTAGCGGGAGGGCCTATTTT	CASRGTSGRAYF
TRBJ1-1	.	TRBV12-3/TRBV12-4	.	TGTGCCAGCAGCATAGGTTACAGTGAAGCTTTCTTT	CASSIGYSEAFF
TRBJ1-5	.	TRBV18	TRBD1	TGTGCCAGCTCACCAGGCACAGGGGGCGATCAGCCCCAGCATTTT	CASSPGTGGDQPQHF
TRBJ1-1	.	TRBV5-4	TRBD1	TGTGCCAGCAGCGGAGTAGGGACAGGGGGCCAATACACTGAAGCTTTCTTT	CASSGVGTGGQYTEAFF
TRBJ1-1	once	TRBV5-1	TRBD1	TGCGCCAGCAGCTTGTCGTTAGGGGGCGCCCCTGAAGCTTTCTTT	CASSLSLGGAPEAFF
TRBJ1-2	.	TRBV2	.	TGTGCCAGCAGTGAAAGGAGCATATACTATGGCTACACCTTC	CASSERSIYYGYTF
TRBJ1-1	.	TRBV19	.	TGTGCCACGACCTGGACAGTCTTGAACACTGAAGCTTTCTTT	CATTWTVLNTEAFF
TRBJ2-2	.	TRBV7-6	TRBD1	TGTGCCAGCAGCTCGAGGGGACAGGGGAACACCGGGGAGCTGTTTTTT	CASSSRGQGNTGELFF
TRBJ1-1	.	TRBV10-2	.	TGCGCCAGCAGGGACTCGATTCTGAACACTGAAGCTTTCTTT	CASRDSILNTEAFF